This passage covers 16 T cell receptor beta chains from one sample sequenced in a study of response to subunit inactivated influenza vaccine. TCRdb reanalysed the RT-PCR reads using MiXCR and keeps one entry per CDR3 protein. The sample holds about 480,000 distinct CDR3 sequences, over 10% seen once. The specimen was PBMCs from blood, collected 35 to 45 days after vaccination. These receptors were collected from a man in his fifties or sixties who received an inactivated influenza vaccine.

The J gene is TRBJ1-1, the V gene TRBV5-1, with D possibly TRBD1 on 5 matching bases. This CDR3 contains 13 residues. V shed 4 bases and J shed 0 bases, with 7 bases lying between them. The germline CDR1 and CDR2 sequences are SGHRS and YFSETQ. The CDR3 here is CASSGGVNTEAFF. The CDR3 nucleotides are TGCGCCAGCAGCGGGGGAGTGAACACTGAAGCTTTCTTT. The full variable domain, rest sourced from reference TRBV5-1 and TRBJ1-1, is KAGVTQTPRYLIKTRGQQVTLSCSPISGHRSVSWYQQTPGQGLQFLFEYFSETQRNKGNFPGRFSGRQFSNSRSEMNVSTLELGDSALYLCASSGGVNTEAFFGQGTRLTVV.

This clonotype was recorded a few times. The CDR3 spells CASSQGPAGVGAGELFF. For the CDR3, the DNA is TGTGCCAGCAGCCAAGGTCCCGCGGGGGTCGGAGCCGGGGAGCTGTTTTTT. This chain links TRBV4-2 with TRBJ2-2, with 7 positions matching TRBD2. V lost 1 base, J lost 6 bases, and 11 bases stayed unmatched. The CDR3 is made up of 17 amino acids. In germline, CDR1 is LGHNA, CDR2 YNFKEQ.

The V call is TRBV10-3, the J call TRBJ2-7; D is possibly TRBD1 (6 bases). V lost 0 bases and J 5 bases, leaving 8 bases between the germline ends. The germline CDR1 and CDR2 sequences are ENHRY and SYGVKD. The CDR3 runs to 13 residues. Written as DNA, the CDR3 is TGTGCCATCAGTGAGTCGGGGGCGAACGAGCAGTACTTC. Amino acid sequence: CAISESGANEQYF.

The chain uses TRBV7-2 and TRBJ2-2; the D is unclear. Trimming left V 0 bases short and J 5 bases short, with 13 bases between. Germline lookup yields CDR1 SGHTA and CDR2 FQGNSA. This CDR3 has 16 amino acids. This chain's CDR3 is CASSLAAQRRTGELFF. The DNA of the CDR3 is TGTGCCAGCAGCTTAGCGGCCCAGAGAAGGACCGGGGAGCTGTTTTTT.

This rearrangement joins TRBV15 to TRBJ2-2; 8 positions match TRBD2. The CDR3 spans 16 residues. Germline loops: CDR1 LNHNV, CDR2 YYDKDF (reference sequence). With V trimmed by 7 bases and J by 1 base, 8 bases remained unmatched. The CDR3 region has the DNA TGTGCCACCACCCCACGGGGGGGAAAGAACACCGGGGAGCTGTTTTTT. Its protein product is CATTPRGGKNTGELFF.

This clonotype was detected a few times. The chain recombines TRBV24-1 with TRBJ2-6; D perhaps matches TRBD1 (5 bases). With 3 bases removed from V and 4 bases from J, the gap between germline ends came to 9 bases. Germline V CDR1 and CDR2: KGHDR, SFDVKD. This CDR3 is 15 amino acids long. The CDR3 region has the DNA TGTGCCACCAGTGATGTTGGGGCAGGGGCCAACGTCCTGACTTTC. It is translated as CATSDVGAGANVLTF.

A remark on this clonotype: Sequence at one end of the junction differs from germline and may be a read error. The V gene is TRBV4-3, the J gene TRBJ2-1; TRBD1 aligns across 8 bases. The CDR3 sequence is 15 residues long. Germline loops: CDR1 LGHNA, CDR2 YSLEER. The DNA of the CDR3 is TGCGCCAGCAGCCAAGTGTGGACAGGGTCCAATGAGCATTTCTTC. Encoded protein: CASSQVWTGSNEHFF.

This clonotype was seen a handful of times. The chain employs TRBV5-1 and TRBJ2-1; 14 nucleotides line up with TRBD2. The V segment lost 3 bases and the J segment 8 bases; nucleotides outside the gene matches: 4. The CDR3 sequence is 15 residues long. CDR1 and CDR2 (germline): SGHRS, YFSETQ. The CDR3 here is CASSSGGLAGDEQFF. Here the CDR3 DNA reads TGCGCCAGCAGCTCGGGGGGACTAGCGGGAGATGAGCAGTTCTTC.

This clonotype was seen many times. The chain carries TRBV6-1 and TRBJ2-2; the D gene is possibly TRBD2 (5 bases). CDR1 and CDR2 from the germline V gene are MNHNS and SASEGT. The CDR3 runs to 13 residues. V was cut by 3 bases and J by 7 bases, with 9 bases left in between. CDR3 coding DNA: TGTGCCAGCAGTGAGGCTAGCCTCGGGGAGCTGTTTTTT. It yields the protein CASSEASLGELFF.

This rearrangement joins TRBV5-1 to TRBJ2-1; 12 nucleotides match TRBD2. Unmatched junction bases numbered 5, after V lost 0 bases and J lost 10 bases. The CDR3 length is 15 residues. Germline CDR1 is SGHRS and CDR2 is YFSETQ. The CDR3 is CASSLASSGGGEQFF. CDR3 DNA: TGCGCCAGCAGCTTGGCCTCTAGCGGGGGGGGAGAGCAGTTCTTC.

The V gene is TRBV10-3, the J gene TRBJ2-5, with D maybe TRBD2 (6 bases). The germline V and J ends were trimmed by 2 bases and 3 bases, with 10 bases remaining between them. Germline values: CDR1 ENHRY, CDR2 SYGVKD. The CDR3 is 14 residues long. CDR3 DNA sequence: TGTGCCATCAGTGAGGCCGGGACTGAAGAGACCCAGTACTTC. Protein product: CAISEAGTEETQYF.

This clonotype has ten or more counts. The chain uses TRBV29-1 and TRBJ1-1; a possible D gene is TRBD1 (6 bases). This CDR3 region has 15 residues. The ends were cut back, 7 bases at V and 1 base at J, with 19 bases in the middle. Per the germline V gene, CDR1 is SQVTM and CDR2 is ANQGSEA. This CDR3 is CSAGGAGAPNTEAFF. The CDR3 DNA is TGCAGCGCCGGGGGGGCAGGGGCCCCGAACACTGAAGCTTTCTTT. Full variable domain (outside the CDR3, taken from reference TRBV29-1 and TRBJ1-1): SAVISQKPSRDICQRGTSLTIQCQVDSQVTMMFWYRQQPGQSLTLIATANQGSEATYESGFVIDKFPISRPNLTFSTLTVSNMSPEDSSIYLCSAGGAGAPNTEAFFGQGTRLTVV.

This clonotype was seen a few times. The chain uses TRBV20-1 and TRBJ2-7; D might be TRBD1 (5 bases). CDR1 is DFQATT and CDR2 is SNEGSKA in the germline V gene (reference sequence). The CDR3 extends over 13 amino acids. Trimming shortened V by 5 bases and J by 6 bases, and 17 bases separated the two germline ends. The CDR3 is CSAAGSGVGEQYF. CDR3 bases: TGCAGTGCTGCAGGGTCTGGAGTTGGCGAGCAGTACTTC.

This clonotype was seen a handful of times. This chain uses TRBV29-1 with TRBJ2-7; D perhaps matches TRBD2 (5 bases). The germline V gene has CDR1 SQVTM and CDR2 ANQGSEA. Trimming left V 7 bases short and J 5 bases short, with 21 bases between. CDR3 size: 14 residues. The CDR3 region is CSALPDRDLHEQYF. The CDR3 nucleotides are TGCAGCGCCCTACCGGACCGGGATCTCCACGAGCAGTACTTC.

About this clonotype itself: A read error may produce the germline difference seen at one junction end. V and J are TRBV4-1 and TRBJ1-1; D call uncertain. Germline V CDR1 and CDR2: MGHRA, YSYEKL. The CDR3 is 16 residues long. The CDR3 sequence: CASSQAIGSMNTVAFF. The CDR3 coding sequence is TGCGCCAGCAGCCAAGCGATTGGGAGCATGAACACTGTAGCTTTCTTT.

The rearrangement uses TRBV28 and TRBJ1-2, with D maybe TRBD1 (6 bases). From germline, CDR1 is MDHEN and CDR2 SYDVKM. The CDR3 is 14 residues long. Trimming left V 2 bases short and J 4 bases short, with 11 bases between. The CDR3 reads CASSLGGLRYGYTF. CDR3 nucleotide sequence: TGTGCCAGCAGTTTAGGGGGGCTTCGCTATGGCTACACCTTC.